Included here is one TCR beta chain sequence, with context. The PCR was carried out with 60 Vbeta primers and 13 Jbeta primers. The repertoire was sequenced with immunoSEQ multiplex PCR; TCRdb's copy has only in-frame clones and lacks some. In the table there are about 160,000 clones, roughly four fifths of which are singletons. This sample was taken from a study of cytomegalovirus exposure and HLA in healthy donors. Material: PBMCs. This TCR was sampled from a female donor in good health and CMV-seronegative.

The CDR3 bases are TGTGCCAGCAGTGCCACAGGGGTTCCCTTTTACGAGCAGTACTTC. Its protein product is CASSATGVPFYEQYF. V gene TRBV2 combines with J gene TRBJ2-5; TRBD1 matches at 7 bases. The J call is doubtful: the DNA matches TRBJ2-7 better. The CDR3 length is 15 residues. CDR1 and CDR2 from the germline V gene are SNHLY and FYNNEI.